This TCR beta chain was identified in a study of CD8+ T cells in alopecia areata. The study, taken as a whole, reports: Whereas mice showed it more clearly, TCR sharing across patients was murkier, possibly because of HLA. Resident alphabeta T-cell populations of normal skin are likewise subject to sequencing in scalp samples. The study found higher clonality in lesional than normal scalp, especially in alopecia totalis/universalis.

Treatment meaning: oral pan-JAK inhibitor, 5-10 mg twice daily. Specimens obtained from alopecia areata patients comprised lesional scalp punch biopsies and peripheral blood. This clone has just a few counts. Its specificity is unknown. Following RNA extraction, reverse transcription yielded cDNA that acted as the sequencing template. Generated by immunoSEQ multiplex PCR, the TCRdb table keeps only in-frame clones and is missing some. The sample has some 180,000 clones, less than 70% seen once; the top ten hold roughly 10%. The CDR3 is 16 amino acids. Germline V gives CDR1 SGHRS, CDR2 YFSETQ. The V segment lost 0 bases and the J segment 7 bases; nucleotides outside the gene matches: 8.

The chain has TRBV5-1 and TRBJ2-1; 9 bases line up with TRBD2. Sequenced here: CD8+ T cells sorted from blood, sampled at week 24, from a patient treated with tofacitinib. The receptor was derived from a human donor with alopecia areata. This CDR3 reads CASSLDERGASNEQFF. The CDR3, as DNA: TGCGCCAGCAGCTTGGACGAGCGGGGGGCCTCTAATGAGCAGTTCTTC. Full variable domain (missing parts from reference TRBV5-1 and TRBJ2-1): KAGVTQTPRYLIKTRGQQVTLSCSPISGHRSVSWYQQTPGQGLQFLFEYFSETQRNKGNFPGRFSGRQFSNSRSEMNVSTLELGDSALYLCASSLDERGASNEQFFGPGTRLTVL.